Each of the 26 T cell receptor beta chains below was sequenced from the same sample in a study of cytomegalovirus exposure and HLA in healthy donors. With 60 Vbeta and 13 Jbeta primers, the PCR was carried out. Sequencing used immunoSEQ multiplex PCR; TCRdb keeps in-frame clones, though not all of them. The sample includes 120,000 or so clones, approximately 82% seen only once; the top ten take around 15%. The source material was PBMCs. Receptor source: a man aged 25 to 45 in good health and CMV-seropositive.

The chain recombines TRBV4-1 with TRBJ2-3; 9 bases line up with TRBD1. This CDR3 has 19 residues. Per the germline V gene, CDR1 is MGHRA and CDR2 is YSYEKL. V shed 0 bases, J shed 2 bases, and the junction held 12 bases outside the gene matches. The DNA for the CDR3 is TGCGCCAGCAGCCAAGACCGGACAGGGGCATCCATCACCACAGATACGCAGTATTTT. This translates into CASSQDRTGASITTDTQYF.

The CDR3 DNA sequence: TGTGCCAGCAGCTTATTCTCGGCGGGGGGGCCAATAGCGGATACGCAGTATTTT. Its protein product is CASSLFSAGGPIADTQYF. V usage is TRBV7-2 and J usage is TRBJ2-3; 9 nucleotides align to TRBD2. V trimming: 2 bases; J trimming: 6 bases; junction bases outside the gene matches: 15. CDR1 is SGHTA, CDR2 FQGNSA, per germline. The CDR3 consists of 18 residues.

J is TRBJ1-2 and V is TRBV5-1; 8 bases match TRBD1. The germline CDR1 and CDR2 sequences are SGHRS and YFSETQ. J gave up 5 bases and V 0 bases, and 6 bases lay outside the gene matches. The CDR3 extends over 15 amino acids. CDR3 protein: CASSLAGGQGYGYTF. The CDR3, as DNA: TGCGCCAGCAGCTTGGCCGGCGGACAGGGTTATGGCTACACCTTC.

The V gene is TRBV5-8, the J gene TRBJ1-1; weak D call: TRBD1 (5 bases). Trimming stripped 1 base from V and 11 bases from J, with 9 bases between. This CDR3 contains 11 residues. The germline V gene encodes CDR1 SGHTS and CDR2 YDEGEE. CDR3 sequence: CASSLYGGAFF. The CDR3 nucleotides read TGTGCCAGCAGCTTGTATGGGGGGGCTTTCTTT.

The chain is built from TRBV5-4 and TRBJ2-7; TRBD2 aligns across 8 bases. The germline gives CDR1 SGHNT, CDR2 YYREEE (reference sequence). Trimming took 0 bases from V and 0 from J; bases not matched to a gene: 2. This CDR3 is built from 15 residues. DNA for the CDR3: TGTGCCAGCAGCTTGGAAGCGGGGGACTCCTACGAGCAGTACTTC. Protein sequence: CASSLEAGDSYEQYF.

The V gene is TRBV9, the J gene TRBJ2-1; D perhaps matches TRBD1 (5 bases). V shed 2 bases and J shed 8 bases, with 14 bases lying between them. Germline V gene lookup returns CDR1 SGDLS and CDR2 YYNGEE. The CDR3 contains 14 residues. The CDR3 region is CASSVVGRVHEQFF. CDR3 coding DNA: TGTGCCAGCAGCGTGGTAGGCAGGGTGCATGAGCAGTTCTTC.

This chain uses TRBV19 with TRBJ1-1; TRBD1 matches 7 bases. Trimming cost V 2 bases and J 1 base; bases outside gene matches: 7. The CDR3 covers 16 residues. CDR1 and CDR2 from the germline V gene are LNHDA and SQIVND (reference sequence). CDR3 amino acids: CASSISPGGWNTEAFF. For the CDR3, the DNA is TGTGCCAGTAGTATAAGTCCAGGGGGTTGGAACACTGAAGCTTTCTTT.

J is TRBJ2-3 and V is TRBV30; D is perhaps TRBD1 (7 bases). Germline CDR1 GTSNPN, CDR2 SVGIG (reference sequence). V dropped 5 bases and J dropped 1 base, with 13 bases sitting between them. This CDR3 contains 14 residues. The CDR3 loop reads CAWDIRGGTDTQYF. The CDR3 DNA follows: TGTGCCTGGGACATCAGGGGGGGCACAGATACGCAGTATTTT.

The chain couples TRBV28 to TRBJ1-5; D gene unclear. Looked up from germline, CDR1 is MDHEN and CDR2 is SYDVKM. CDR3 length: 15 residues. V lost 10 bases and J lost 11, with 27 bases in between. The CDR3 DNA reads TGTGCCATCTCTCTCGGGAGGGAAGGTGAATGGGCCCAGCATTTT. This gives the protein CAISLGREGEWAQHF.

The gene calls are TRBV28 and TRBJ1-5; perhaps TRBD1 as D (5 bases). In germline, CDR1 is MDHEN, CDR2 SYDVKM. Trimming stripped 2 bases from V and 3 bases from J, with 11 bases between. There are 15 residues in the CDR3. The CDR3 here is CASSLRQGLNQPQHF. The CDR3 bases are TGTGCCAGCAGTTTACGGCAGGGCCTCAATCAGCCCCAGCATTTT.

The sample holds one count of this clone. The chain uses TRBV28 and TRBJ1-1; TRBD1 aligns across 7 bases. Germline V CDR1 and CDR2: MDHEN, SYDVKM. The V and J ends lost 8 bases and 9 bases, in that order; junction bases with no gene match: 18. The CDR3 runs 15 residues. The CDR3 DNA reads TGTGCCAGCGTACCTACGGCCCAACAGGGGAAGCAAGCTTTCTTT. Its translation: CASVPTAQQGKQAFF.

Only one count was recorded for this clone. CDR3: CASSLSTDTQYF. The CDR3 DNA reads as TGCGCCAGCAGTCTAAGCACAGATACGCAGTATTTT. This sequence joins TRBV10-2 and TRBJ2-3; D unresolved. V was cut by 5 bases and J by 0 bases, with 3 bases left in between. Germline values: CDR1 WSHSY, CDR2 SAAADI. The CDR3 has 12 amino acids.

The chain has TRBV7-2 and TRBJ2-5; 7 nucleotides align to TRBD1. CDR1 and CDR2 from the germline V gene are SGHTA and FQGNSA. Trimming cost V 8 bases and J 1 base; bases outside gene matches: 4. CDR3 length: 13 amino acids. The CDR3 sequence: CASARGLQETQYF. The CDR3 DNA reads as TGTGCCAGCGCGAGGGGGCTCCAAGAGACCCAGTACTTC.

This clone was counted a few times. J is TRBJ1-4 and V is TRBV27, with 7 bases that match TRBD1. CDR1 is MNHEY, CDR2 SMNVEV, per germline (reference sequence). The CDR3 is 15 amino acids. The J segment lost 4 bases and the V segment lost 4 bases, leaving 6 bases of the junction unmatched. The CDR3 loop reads CASSSLQGLNEKLFF. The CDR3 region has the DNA TGTGCCAGCAGTTCCTTACAGGGGCTTAATGAAAAACTGTTTTTT.

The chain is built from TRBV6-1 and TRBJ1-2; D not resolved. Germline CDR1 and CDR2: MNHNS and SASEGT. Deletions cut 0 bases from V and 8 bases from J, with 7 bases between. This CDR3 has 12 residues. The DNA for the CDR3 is TGTGCCAGCAGTGAAGCGGTGGGCGGCTACACCTTC. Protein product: CASSEAVGGYTF.

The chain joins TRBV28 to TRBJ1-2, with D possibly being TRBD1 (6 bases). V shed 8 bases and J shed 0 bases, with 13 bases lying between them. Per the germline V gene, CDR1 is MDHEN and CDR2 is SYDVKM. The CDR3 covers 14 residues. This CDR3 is CASLRRTANYGYTF. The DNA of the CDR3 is TGTGCCAGCCTACGGAGGACAGCTAACTATGGCTACACCTTC.

CDR3 residues: CASSIGGTSGYEQYF. The CDR3 nucleotides are TGTGCCAGTAGTATAGGTGGGACTAGCGGCTACGAGCAGTACTTC. The gene calls are TRBV19 and TRBJ2-7; 11 nucleotides match TRBD2. Germline V gives CDR1 LNHDA, CDR2 SQIVND (reference sequence). The ends lost 1 base at V and 3 bases at J; junction bases unmatched: 2. There are 15 residues in the CDR3. Supplemented by reference TRBV19 and TRBJ2-7, the full variable domain reads DGGITQSPKYLFRKEGQNVTLSCEQNLNHDAMYWYRQDPGQGLRLIYYSQIVNDFQKGDIAEGYSVSREKKESFPLTVTSAQKNPTAFYLCASSIGGTSGYEQYFGPGTRLTVT.

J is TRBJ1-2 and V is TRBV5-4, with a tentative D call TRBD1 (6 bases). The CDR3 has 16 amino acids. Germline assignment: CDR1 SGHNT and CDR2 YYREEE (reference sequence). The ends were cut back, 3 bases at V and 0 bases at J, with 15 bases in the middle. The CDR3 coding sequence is TGTGCCAGCAGCTGGCTGGGGTCAGGGGCTAACTATGGCTACACCTTC. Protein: CASSWLGSGANYGYTF.

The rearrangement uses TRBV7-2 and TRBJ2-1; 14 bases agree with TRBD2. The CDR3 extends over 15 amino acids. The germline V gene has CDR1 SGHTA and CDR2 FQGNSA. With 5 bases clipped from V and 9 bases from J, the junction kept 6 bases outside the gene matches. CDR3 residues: CASSPTSGGATEQFF. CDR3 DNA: TGTGCCAGCAGCCCGACTAGCGGGGGGGCCACTGAGCAGTTCTTC.

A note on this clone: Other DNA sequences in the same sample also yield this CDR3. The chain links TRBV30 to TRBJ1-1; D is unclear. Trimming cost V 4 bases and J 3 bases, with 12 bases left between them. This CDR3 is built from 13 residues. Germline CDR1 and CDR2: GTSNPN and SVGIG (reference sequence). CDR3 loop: CAWIPTGYTEAFF. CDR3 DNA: TGTGCCTGGATCCCAACGGGGTACACTGAAGCTTTCTTT.

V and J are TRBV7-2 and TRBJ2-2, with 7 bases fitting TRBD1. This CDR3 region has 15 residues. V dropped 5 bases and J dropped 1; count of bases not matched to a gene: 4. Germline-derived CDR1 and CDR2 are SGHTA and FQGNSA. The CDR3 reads CASSPSGGNTGELFF. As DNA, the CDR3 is TGTGCCAGCAGCCCTTCAGGGGGGAACACCGGGGAGCTGTTTTTT.

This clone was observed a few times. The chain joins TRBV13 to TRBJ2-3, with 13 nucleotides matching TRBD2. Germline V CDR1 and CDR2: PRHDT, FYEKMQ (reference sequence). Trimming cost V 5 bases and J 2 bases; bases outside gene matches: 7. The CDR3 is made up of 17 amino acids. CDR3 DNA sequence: TGTGCCAGCAGCCTGAGACTAGCGGGGGGCCCCACAGATACGCAGTATTTT. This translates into CASSLRLAGGPTDTQYF.

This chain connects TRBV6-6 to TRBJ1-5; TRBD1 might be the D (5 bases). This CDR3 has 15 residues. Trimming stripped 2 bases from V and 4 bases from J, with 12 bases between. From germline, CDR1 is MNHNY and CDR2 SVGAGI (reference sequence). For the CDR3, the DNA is TGTGCCAGCAGTTACCCGAATCAGGGTAATCAGCCCCAGCATTTT. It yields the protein CASSYPNQGNQPQHF.

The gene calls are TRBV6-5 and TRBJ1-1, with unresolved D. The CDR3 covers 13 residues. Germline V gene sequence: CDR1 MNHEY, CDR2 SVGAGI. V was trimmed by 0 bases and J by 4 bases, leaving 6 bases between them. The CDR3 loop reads CASSYSGFTEAFF. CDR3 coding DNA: TGTGCCAGCAGTTACTCGGGCTTCACTGAAGCTTTCTTT.

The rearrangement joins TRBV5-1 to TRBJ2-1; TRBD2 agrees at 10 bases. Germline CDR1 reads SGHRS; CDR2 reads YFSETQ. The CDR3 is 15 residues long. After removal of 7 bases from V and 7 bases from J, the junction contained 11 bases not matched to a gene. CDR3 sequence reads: CASGKAGGPGNEQFF. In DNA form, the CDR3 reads TGCGCCAGCGGCAAAGCGGGGGGGCCGGGGAATGAGCAGTTCTTC.

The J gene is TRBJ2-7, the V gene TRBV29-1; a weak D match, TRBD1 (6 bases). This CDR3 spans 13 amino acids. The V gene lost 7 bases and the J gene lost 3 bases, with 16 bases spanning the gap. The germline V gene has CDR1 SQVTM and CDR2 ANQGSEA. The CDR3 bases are TGCAGCGCGCTGACAGGAGGCAACTACGAGCAGTACTTC. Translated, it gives CSALTGGNYEQYF.